Given below is one T cell receptor beta chain in context. V lost 6 bases, J lost 4 bases, and 10 bases lay in between. The CDR3 extends over 13 amino acids. Per the germline V gene, CDR1 is SNHLY and CDR2 is FYNNEI. This sample is drawn from a study of control samples from healthy donors and cancer patients. Sequenced by immunoSEQ multiplex PCR; TCRdb stores in-frame clones only, minus some. This table holds over 100,000 clones, 88% found once. The chain links TRBV2 to TRBJ2-1; D is unclear. Sequenced input: blood. This TCR derives from a man aged 50-59 years in good health. Here the CDR3 reads CASSLLPYNEQFF. The CDR3 DNA follows: TGTGCCAGCAGCCTGCTCCCGTACAATGAGCAGTTCTTC. The whole variable domain, filled in from reference TRBV2 and TRBJ2-1, reads EPEVTQTPSHQVTQMGQEVILRCVPISNHLYFYWYRQILGQKVEFLVSFYNNEISEKSEIFDDQFSVERPDGSNFTLKIRSTKLEDSAMYFCASSLLPYNEQFFGPGTRLTVL.